Below are 17 T cell receptor beta chains sequenced from a single sample in a study of blood T cell repertoires in COVID-19. Clones were sequenced by immunoSEQ multiplex PCR, and TCRdb holds only the in-frame ones, with some missing. This table has some 180,000 clones, around 80% appearing once. What was sequenced was peripheral blood. These receptor sequences come from a woman of 80 years or more with active or convalescent COVID-19.

The chain is built from TRBV7-3 and TRBJ1-2, with a possible D match to TRBD1 (6 bases). Germline V gene data show CDR1 as SGHTA and CDR2 as FQGTGA. Trimming removed 5 bases at V and 8 bases at J, with 15 bases between. This CDR3 has 13 residues. The CDR3 DNA follows: TGTGCCAGCAGCCCCGGGGCAGGGGACGGCTACACCTTC. This encodes CASSPGAGDGYTF.

The sample holds a few counts of this clone. The CDR3 nucleotides read TGTGCCAGCAGCCAAGACAGGGGTCCGAATTCACCCCTCCACTTT. It yields the protein CASSQDRGPNSPLHF. The chain combines TRBV4-2 with TRBJ1-6, with TRBD1 as a possible D gene (6 bases). Per the germline V gene, CDR1 is LGHNA and CDR2 is YNFKEQ. V was clipped by 0 bases and J by 7 bases, with 10 bases between them. CDR3 length: 15 amino acids.

About this clone: Since a much larger clone is just one base distant, this may be a read error. CDR3 DNA: TGTGCCAGCAGCCAGGACAGGGACACTGAAGCTTTCTTT. This sequence encodes CASSQDRDTEAFF. The V call is TRBV5-6, the J call TRBJ1-1; TRBD1 matches 8 bases. Trimming cost V 4 bases and J 3 bases; bases outside gene matches: 2. Germline V gene sequence: CDR1 SGHDT, CDR2 YYEEEE. The CDR3 spans 13 residues.

V gene TRBV20-1 combines with J gene TRBJ1-1; D may be TRBD1 (6 bases). The CDR3 sequence is 11 residues long. V shed 3 bases and J shed 7 bases, with 9 bases lying between them. Per the germline V gene, CDR1 is DFQATT and CDR2 is SNEGSKA (reference sequence). The CDR3 spells CSASSDSEAFF. The CDR3 DNA reads TGCAGTGCTAGCTCGGACAGTGAAGCTTTCTTT.

The genes are TRBV7-8 and TRBJ1-2, with 9 bases that match TRBD1. The V gene's germline CDR1 is SGHVS and CDR2 FQNEAQ. The CDR3 has 16 amino acids. The trim removed 0 bases at V and 8 bases at J, leaving 10 bases unmatched. The CDR3 loop reads CASSLAVQGAVRGYTF. The CDR3 nucleotides are TGTGCCAGCAGCTTAGCGGTACAGGGGGCAGTACGGGGCTACACCTTC.

The chain links TRBV10-1 to TRBJ2-1; D not certain. Germline CDR1 reads WNHNN; CDR2 reads SYGVQD (reference sequence). V shed 2 bases and J shed 7 bases, with 12 bases lying between them. The CDR3 is 14 amino acids. CDR3 nucleotides: TGCGCCAGCAGTGAGAACACCCATGTGAATGAGCAGTTCTTC. It encodes CASSENTHVNEQFF.

The chain is built from TRBV6-5 and TRBJ2-1, with a weak D call TRBD2 (6 bases). Germline V lookup: CDR1 MNHEY, CDR2 SVGAGI. The V and J ends lost 6 bases and 10 bases respectively, with 13 bases between them. This CDR3 spans 12 amino acids. Written as DNA, the CDR3 is TGTGCCAGCAGCCCCGATCTAGCGGAGCAGTTCTTC. Translated, it gives CASSPDLAEQFF.

The chain recombines TRBV6-5 with TRBJ2-7; TRBD2 might be the D (5 bases). Deletions cut 6 bases from V and 4 bases from J, with 13 bases between. Per the germline V gene, CDR1 is MNHEY and CDR2 is SVGAGI. CDR3 length: 13 amino acids. The CDR3 DNA follows: TGTGCCAGCAGCCCCGGGAAAGGGTACGAGCAGTACTTC. Its protein product is CASSPGKGYEQYF.

The genes are TRBV28 and TRBJ1-1; D unclear. Germline V gene data show CDR1 as MDHEN and CDR2 as SYDVKM. This CDR3 has 11 residues. With 8 bases removed from V and 3 bases from J, the gap between germline ends came to 7 bases. For the CDR3, the DNA is TGTGCCAGCCGAGAGGACACTGAAGCTTTCTTT. Its protein product is CASREDTEAFF.

The genes are TRBV4-2 and TRBJ1-1; no firm D call. CDR1 and CDR2 from the germline V gene are LGHNA and YNFKEQ. CDR3 size: 12 residues. With 5 bases removed from V and 2 bases from J, the gap between germline ends came to 6 bases. The CDR3 nucleotides read TGTGCCAGCAGCTTCAGTAACACTGAAGCTTTCTTT. This gives the protein CASSFSNTEAFF.

V usage is TRBV2 and J usage is TRBJ2-7; D is unclear. Deletions cut 3 bases from V and 3 bases from J, with 6 bases between. The CDR3 is 12 residues long. The germline V gene encodes CDR1 SNHLY and CDR2 FYNNEI. CDR3 in amino acids: CASSENGYEQYF. CDR3 DNA: TGTGCCAGCAGTGAGAACGGCTACGAGCAGTACTTC.

This clone was seen only a few times. The chain is built from TRBV15 and TRBJ1-2; 7 positions match TRBD1. From germline, CDR1 is LNHNV and CDR2 YYDKDF (reference sequence). The CDR3 runs to 13 residues. V gave up 3 bases and J gave up 8 bases; unmatched junction bases: 6. The CDR3 bases are TGTGCCACCAGCAGCGACAGGGTGTACGGCTACACCTTC. This encodes CATSSDRVYGYTF.

The chain carries TRBV6-1 and TRBJ2-1, with a weak D call TRBD2 (5 bases). Germline V gene lookup returns CDR1 MNHNS and CDR2 SASEGT. The CDR3 extends over 14 amino acids. V was shortened by 0 bases and J by 5 bases, with 8 bases between the two germline ends. Here the CDR3 DNA reads TGTGCCAGCAGTGAAGCGTACGGGAACAATGAGCAGTTCTTC. This codes for CASSEAYGNNEQFF.

This clone was observed a handful of times. The rearrangement joins TRBV9 to TRBJ1-5, with D unresolved. Trimming removed 0 bases at V and 7 bases at J, with 14 bases between. The CDR3 is 15 amino acids. Germline CDR1 SGDLS, CDR2 YYNGEE. The CDR3 DNA reads TGTGCCAGCAGCGTAGAAGGAGGTAGCGGCCAGCCCCAGCATTTT. The encoded protein is CASSVEGGSGQPQHF.

This clone was recorded at least ten times. The chain joins TRBV10-3 to TRBJ1-5; the D gene is possibly TRBD1 (6 bases). The CDR3 consists of 14 residues. Germline V lookup: CDR1 ENHRY, CDR2 SYGVKD. Trimming removed 6 bases at V and 0 bases at J, with 9 bases between. The CDR3 nucleotides read TGTGCCATCAGGGACAGCCTTAGCAATCAGCCCCAGCATTTT. It yields the protein CAIRDSLSNQPQHF.

V and J are TRBV27 and TRBJ2-7, with D possibly TRBD1 on 5 matching bases. Trimming cost V 6 bases and J 8 bases, with 14 bases left between them. CDR1 and CDR2 from the germline V gene are MNHEY and SMNVEV (reference sequence). The CDR3 is 12 amino acids. The chain's CDR3 is CASRGLSMKQYF. DNA for the CDR3: TGTGCCAGCAGGGGGCTATCGATGAAGCAGTACTTC.

This clone was counted once. V usage is TRBV2 and J usage is TRBJ1-2; 11 nucleotides agree with TRBD1. The CDR3 is 16 residues long. Losses at the gene ends were 5 bases for V and 4 bases for J; bases not matched to a gene: 9. The germline CDR1 and CDR2 sequences are SNHLY and FYNNEI. In nucleotides, the CDR3 is TGTGCCAGCAGTCCAGGACAGGGGGCGTCTCTCTATGGCTACACCTTC. Encoded protein: CASSPGQGASLYGYTF. Based on the CDR3 plus reference TRBV2 and TRBJ1-2, the full variable domain is EPEVTQTPSHQVTQMGQEVILRCVPISNHLYFYWYRQILGQKVEFLVSFYNNEISEKSEIFDDQFSVERPDGSNFTLKIRSTKLEDSAMYFCASSPGQGASLYGYTFGSGTRLTVV.